This T cell receptor (beta chain) was sequenced for a study of cytomegalovirus exposure and HLA in healthy donors. Looking at the study overall: Earlier findings included more than 95 million unique TCR beta sequences obtained from about 179 million T cells.

Vbeta (60) and Jbeta (13) primers were used in the PCR. Authors' methods: An analysis performed later counted about 80 million unique TCR beta chains (roughly 11 million of them shared). Data came from immunoSEQ multiplex PCR; TCRdb stores just in-frame clones and leaves some out. V and J calls and clone size follow that table, whereas D and trimming were derived from the DNA. Its listing shows about 46,000 clones. V gave up 4 bases and J gave up 4 bases, with 18 bases separating them. This CDR3 is built from 15 residues. The germline V gene encodes CDR1 SGHRS and CDR2 YFSETQ. The sequenced sample was PBMCs. The clonotype originates from a woman in her forties in good health and CMV-seronegative. The chain links TRBV5-1 to TRBJ2-7, with D possibly being TRBD1 (6 bases). The CDR3 here is CASSIDRPQLYEQYF. The DNA for the CDR3 is TGCGCCAGCAGCATTGACAGGCCCCAACTTTACGAGCAGTACTTC.